This TCR beta chain is drawn from a study of shared clonotypes between healthy human individuals. It was CD45RO-negative cells, positively selected for CCR7, that made up naive CD8 cells, with terminally differentiated effector memory CD45RA+ cells excluded. Germline V gene lookup returns CDR1 SGDLS and CDR2 YYNGEE. Trimming pared 3 bases from V and 0 bases from J, leaving 4 bases between. This CDR3 spans 13 amino acids. Genomic DNA of every subset was divided equally among multiple immunoSEQ plates. Under the authors' procedure: With immunoSEQ giving junction-only sequences and no quality scores, filtering differed. TCRdb's copy holds only in-frame clones and misses some; the assay was immunoSEQ multiplex PCR. D and trimming were read from the DNA, whereas the V and J calls and clone size are those reported in that table. The data contain about 2,200,000 clones, approximately 94% of them singletons.

Sequencing input: naive CD8+ T cells from PBMCs. This chain connects TRBV9 to TRBJ1-3; D is unclear. The sequence came from a man aged 18 to 35 in good health. Some clones in this sample may be carry-over from other donors' samples. The CDR3, as DNA: TGTGCCAGCAGCGGAGTCTCTGGAAACACCATATATTTT. This translates into CASSGVSGNTIYF.